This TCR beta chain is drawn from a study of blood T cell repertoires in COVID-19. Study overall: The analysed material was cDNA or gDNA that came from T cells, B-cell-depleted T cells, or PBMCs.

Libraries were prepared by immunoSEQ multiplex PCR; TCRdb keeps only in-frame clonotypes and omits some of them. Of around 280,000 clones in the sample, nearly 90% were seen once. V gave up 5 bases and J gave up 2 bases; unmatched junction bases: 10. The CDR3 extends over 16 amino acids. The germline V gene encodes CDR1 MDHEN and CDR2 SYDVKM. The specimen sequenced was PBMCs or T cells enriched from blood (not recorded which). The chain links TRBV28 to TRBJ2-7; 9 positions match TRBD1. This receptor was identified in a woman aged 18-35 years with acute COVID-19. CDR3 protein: CASSTPGTGSAYEQYF. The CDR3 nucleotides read TGTGCCAGCAGTACACCCGGGACAGGGTCAGCCTACGAGCAGTACTTC.